This paragraph reports one TCR beta chain. The source of the sample is a study of T cell responses to AZD1222 COVID-19 vaccine. Repertoires were generated with immunoSEQ multiplex PCR, while TCRdb's copy carries only in-frame clones and drops some. The sample lists around 160,000 clones, about nine tenths occurring once. This CDR3 spans 15 amino acids. Germline lookup yields CDR1 SGHAT and CDR2 FQNNGV. The V gene lost 5 bases and the J gene lost 7 bases, with 20 bases spanning the gap. This TCR was recovered from an adult who received the AZD1222 COVID-19 vaccine. This chain uses TRBV11-2 with TRBJ1-2, with D maybe TRBD1 (6 bases). Sequences were derived from peripheral blood, sampled 28 days after the second AZD1222 dose. DNA for the CDR3: TGTGCCAGCAGCATTGACGGGGGCTCCCTATCTGGCTACACCTTC. Protein sequence: CASSIDGGSLSGYTF.